The T cell receptor beta chain under discussion was sequenced for a study of identical twins. CDR3 length: 15 residues. Looked up from germline, CDR1 is MGHRA and CDR2 is YSYEKL. The V end was cut by 1 base, the J end by 10 bases, with 16 bases between. TCRdb recomputed calls from the 5' RACE reads with MiXCR, one row per CDR3 protein. The sample contains about 890,000 distinct CDR3 sequences, around an eighth of which appear only once. Study conclusions and caveats: Cord blood's abundant beta clonotypes had fewer insertions, unlike memory repertoires. Models underestimated TCR alpha sharing (out-of-frame) in monozygotic twins.

Comments on this clonotype: Antigen: not known.

This sample also belongs to another study, concerning yellow fever vaccine responses in identical twins. In that study: Twins reportedly mounted vaccine T cell responses that seemed partly convergent, partly personalized.

Input material: PBMCs. J is TRBJ1-4 and V is TRBV4-1; D is perhaps TRBD1 (5 bases). The receptor's source is a woman aged 18-35 years in good health. CDR3 sequence: CASSQGGGLTGKLFF. CDR3 in DNA: TGCGCCAGCAGCCAAGGGGGGGGATTAACCGGAAAACTGTTTTTT.